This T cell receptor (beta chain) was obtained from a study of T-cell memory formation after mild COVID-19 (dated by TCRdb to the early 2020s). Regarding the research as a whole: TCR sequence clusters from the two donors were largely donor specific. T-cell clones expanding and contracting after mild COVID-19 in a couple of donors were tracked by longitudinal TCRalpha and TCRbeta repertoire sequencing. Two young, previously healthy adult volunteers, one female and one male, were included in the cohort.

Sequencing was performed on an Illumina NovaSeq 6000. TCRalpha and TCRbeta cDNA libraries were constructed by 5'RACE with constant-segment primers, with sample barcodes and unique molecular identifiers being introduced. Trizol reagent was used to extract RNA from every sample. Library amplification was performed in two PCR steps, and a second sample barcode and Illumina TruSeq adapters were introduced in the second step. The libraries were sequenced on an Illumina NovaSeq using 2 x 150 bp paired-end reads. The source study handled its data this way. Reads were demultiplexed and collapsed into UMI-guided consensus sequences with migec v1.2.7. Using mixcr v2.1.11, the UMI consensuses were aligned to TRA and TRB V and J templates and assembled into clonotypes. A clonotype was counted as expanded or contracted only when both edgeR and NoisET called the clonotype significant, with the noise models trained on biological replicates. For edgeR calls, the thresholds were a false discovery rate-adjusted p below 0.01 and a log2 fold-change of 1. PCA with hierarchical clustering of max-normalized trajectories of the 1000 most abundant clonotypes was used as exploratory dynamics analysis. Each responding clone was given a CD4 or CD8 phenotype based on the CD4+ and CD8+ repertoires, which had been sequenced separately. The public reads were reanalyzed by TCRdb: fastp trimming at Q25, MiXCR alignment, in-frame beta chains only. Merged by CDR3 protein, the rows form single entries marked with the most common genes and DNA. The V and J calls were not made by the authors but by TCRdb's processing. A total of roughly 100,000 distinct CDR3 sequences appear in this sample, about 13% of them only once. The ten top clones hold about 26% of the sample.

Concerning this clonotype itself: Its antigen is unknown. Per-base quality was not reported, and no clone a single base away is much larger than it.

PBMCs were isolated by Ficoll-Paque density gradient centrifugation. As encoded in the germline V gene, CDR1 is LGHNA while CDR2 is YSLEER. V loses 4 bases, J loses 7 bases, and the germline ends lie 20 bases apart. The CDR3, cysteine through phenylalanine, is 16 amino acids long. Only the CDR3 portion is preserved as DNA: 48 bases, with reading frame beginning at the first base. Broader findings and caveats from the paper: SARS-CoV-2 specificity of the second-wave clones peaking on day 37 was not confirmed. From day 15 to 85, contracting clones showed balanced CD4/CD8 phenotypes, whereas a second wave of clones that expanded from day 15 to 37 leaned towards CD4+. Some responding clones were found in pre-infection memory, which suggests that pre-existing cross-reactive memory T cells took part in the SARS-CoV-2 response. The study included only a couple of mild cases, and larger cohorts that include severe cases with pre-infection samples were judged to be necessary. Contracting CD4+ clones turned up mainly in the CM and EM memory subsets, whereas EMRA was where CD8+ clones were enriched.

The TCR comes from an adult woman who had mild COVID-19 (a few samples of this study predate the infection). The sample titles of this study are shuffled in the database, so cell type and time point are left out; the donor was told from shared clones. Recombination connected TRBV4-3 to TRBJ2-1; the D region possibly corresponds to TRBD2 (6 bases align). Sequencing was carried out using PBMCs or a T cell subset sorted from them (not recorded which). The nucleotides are TGCGCCAGCAGCCTTTTAGCTGGAGGGCCCGGGAATGAGCAGTTCTTC. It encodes CASSLLAGGPGNEQFF.